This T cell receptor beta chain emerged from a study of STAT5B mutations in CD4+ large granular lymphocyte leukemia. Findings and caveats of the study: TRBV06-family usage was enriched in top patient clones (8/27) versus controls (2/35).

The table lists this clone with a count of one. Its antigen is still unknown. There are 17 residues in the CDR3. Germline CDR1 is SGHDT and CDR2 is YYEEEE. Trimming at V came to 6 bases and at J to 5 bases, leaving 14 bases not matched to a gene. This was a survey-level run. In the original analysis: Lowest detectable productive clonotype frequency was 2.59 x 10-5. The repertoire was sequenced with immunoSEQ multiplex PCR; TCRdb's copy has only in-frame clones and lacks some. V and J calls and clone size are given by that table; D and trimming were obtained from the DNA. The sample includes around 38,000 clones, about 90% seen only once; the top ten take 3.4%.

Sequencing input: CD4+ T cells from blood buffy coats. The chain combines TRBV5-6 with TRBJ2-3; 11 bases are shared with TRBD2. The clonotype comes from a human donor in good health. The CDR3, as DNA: TGTGCCAGCACCGCCCCCACTAGCGGGAGAGCTAAAGATACGCAGTATTTT. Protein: CASTAPTSGRAKDTQYF.